This T cell receptor beta chain originates from a study of blood T cell repertoires in COVID-19. Study background: The United States, Italy and Spain were the sources of the acute and convalescent COVID-19 samples.

Germline V gene lookup returns CDR1 MDHEN and CDR2 SYDVKM. The length of the CDR3 is 15 residues. Trimming took 5 bases from V and 0 from J; bases not matched to a gene: 3. The method was immunoSEQ multiplex PCR; TCRdb's version includes in-frame clones alone and lacks a portion of them. The sample holds under 200,000 clones, approximately 88% seen once. Material: peripheral blood. The chain joins TRBV28 to TRBJ2-1; the match to TRBD2 covers 8 bases. This receptor was identified in a young man with active or convalescent COVID-19. For the CDR3, the DNA is TGTGCCAGCAGTGTACTAGCGGCCTCCTACAATGAGCAGTTCTTC. Translation: CASSVLAASYNEQFF.